Listed below are T cell receptor beta chains from one sample, sequenced in a study of CD8 T cells in Susac syndrome. TCRdb reprocessed the immunoSEQ multiplex PCR reads via MiXCR and lists one record per CDR3 protein. The data show about 400,000 distinct CDR3 sequences, 85% seen once. Sequencing was carried out using CD8+ T cells from PBMCs. The source of these receptors is a human donor with multiple sclerosis. CDR3s include the opening cysteine and the closing phenylalanine or tryptophan. D genes are given only for firm matches. Not all rows give a size; the values are once, few, many and, for expanded clones, a class.

>few|TRBD2|TRBJ2-1|TRBV6-5|16
CASSYPFGAGGDEQFF
TGTGCCAGCAGTTACCCCTTCGGGGCGGGGGGGGATGAGCAGTTCTTC
>-|TRBD1|TRBJ1-1|TRBV24-1|17
CATTGGEDRGHITEAFF
TGTGCCACTACCGGTGGCGAGGACAGGGGGCATATCACTGAAGCTTTCTTT
>once|-|TRBJ2-7|TRBV4-1|13
CASSQEAGLEQYF
TGCGCCAGCAGCCAAGAGGCAGGGCTGGAGCAGTACTTC
>-|TRBD1|TRBJ1-2|TRBV29-1|16
CSVEDWSLDREVGYTF
TGCAGCGTTGAAGATTGGAGTTTAGACAGGGAGGTTGGCTACACCTTC
>-|-|TRBJ2-5|TRBV20-1|13
CSAFRDYQETQYF
TGCAGTGCTTTCAGGGATTACCAAGAGACCCAGTACTTC
>-|-|TRBJ2-7|TRBV5-1|15
CASSYGQFSSYEQYF
TGCGCCAGCAGCTACGGACAGTTTAGCTCCTACGAGCAGTACTTC
>-|-|TRBJ2-1|TRBV5-1|16
CASSLISGNSYNEQFF
TGCGCCAGCAGCTTGATCTCGGGGAACTCCTACAATGAGCAGTTCTTC
>-|TRBD2|TRBJ2-5|TRBV27|14
CASSFQREGETQYF
TGTGCCAGCAGTTTCCAGCGGGAGGGGGAGACCCAGTACTTC
>few|-|TRBJ2-6|TRBV5-4|16
CASSPYQVAGANVLTF
TGTGCCAGCAGCCCATATCAGGTGGCTGGGGCCAACGTCCTGACTTTC
>-|TRBD2|TRBJ2-1|TRBV7-2|17
CASSWTSVFVAYNEQFF
TGTGCCAGCAGCTGGACTAGCGTCTTCGTAGCCTACAATGAGCAGTTCTTC
>few|-|TRBJ2-4|TRBV7-2|16
CASSIGRTGTKNIQYF
TGTGCCAGCAGCATAGGACGGACGGGGACCAAAAACATTCAGTACTTC
>-|-|TRBJ2-7|TRBV4-1|15
CASSQERQGNDEQYF
TGCGCCAGCAGCCAAGAGAGGCAGGGTAACGACGAGCAGTACTTC
>-|TRBD1|TRBJ2-5|TRBV7-4|16
CASIMGGRGREETQYF
TGTGCCAGCATCATGGGCGGTAGGGGGCGCGAAGAGACCCAGTACTTC
>-|-|TRBJ1-5|TRBV28|14
CASSSADSNQPQHF
TGTGCCAGCAGCTCGGCGGATAGCAATCAGCCCCAGCATTTT
>-|-|TRBJ2-7|TRBV19|13
CASSMDTSYGQYF
TGTGCCAGTAGTATGGACACTTCCTACGGGCAGTACTTC
>-|-|TRBJ2-1|TRBV7-9|15
CASSPTAPSYNEQFF
TGTGCCAGCAGCCCGACGGCCCCATCCTACAATGAGCAGTTCTTC
>-|TRBD1|TRBJ2-1|TRBV27|14
CATTDRGSYNEQFF
TGTGCCACGACAGACAGGGGTTCCTACAATGAGCAGTTCTTC
>-|-|TRBJ1-4|TRBV4-1|18
CASSQVGRYSLTTEKLFF
TGCGCCAGCAGCCAGGTCGGTCGGTACAGCCTTACCACCGAAAAACTGTTTTTT
>once|-|TRBJ1-1|TRBV19|15
CASTLSQSSNTEAFF
TGTGCCAGTACTTTGAGCCAATCGAGTAACACTGAAGCTTTCTTT
>-|TRBD1|TRBJ1-2|TRBV30|19
CAWSVLGQGGNLYGYGYTF
TGTGCCTGGAGTGTACTCGGACAGGGAGGAAATTTGTACGGCTATGGCTACACCTTC
>-|-|TRBJ1-4|TRBV5-6|17
CASSPAGQRSVSEKLFF
TGTGCCAGCAGCCCAGCCGGACAGAGGTCCGTGAGTGAAAAACTGTTTTTT
>few|-|TRBJ1-1|TRBV27|14
CASSLGSWNTEAFF
TGTGCCAGCAGTTTGGGCAGTTGGAACACTGAAGCTTTCTTT
>-|TRBD2|TRBJ2-1|TRBV30|13
CAGIPGLSNEQFF
TGTGCCGGAATCCCGGGACTAAGCAATGAGCAGTTCTTC
>once|TRBD1|TRBJ2-7|TRBV4-1|16
CASSQGPTGNPYEQYF
TGCGCCAGCAGCCAAGGGCCGACAGGGAACCCCTACGAGCAGTACTTC
>-|TRBD2|TRBJ2-7|TRBV3-1|17
CASSQSGTSAHTYEQYF
TGTGCCAGCAGCCAGTCCGGGACTAGCGCCCACACCTACGAGCAGTACTTC
>few|-|TRBJ2-7|TRBV5-4|13
CASSLGGADEQYF
TGTGCCAGCAGCTTGGGGGGGGCGGACGAGCAGTACTTC
>-|-|TRBJ1-6|TRBV27|16
CASSPEGFTYNSPLHF
TGTGCCAGCAGTCCCGAGGGGTTCACCTATAATTCACCCCTCCACTTT
>-|-|TRBJ1-4|TRBV7-6|13
CASSLGYNEKLFF
TGTGCCAGCAGTTTGGGATATAATGAAAAACTGTTTTTT
>-|-|TRBJ2-3|TRBV27|12
CASSFLTDTQYF
TGTGCCAGCAGTTTTCTCACAGATACGCAGTATTTT
>-|-|TRBJ2-7|TRBV14|15
CASSQVGSPQYEQYF
TGTGCCAGCAGCCAAGTTGGGAGTCCCCAGTACGAGCAGTACTTC
>-|-|TRBJ1-5|TRBV19|18
CASSIHQGPLGSNQPQHF
TGTGCCAGTAGTATTCACCAAGGACCCCTGGGAAGCAATCAGCCCCAGCATTTT
>-|-|TRBJ1-4|TRBV19|17
CASQTFGNRVQGEKLFF
TGTGCCAGCCAGACGTTTGGAAACAGGGTGCAGGGCGAAAAACTGTTTTTT
>-|TRBD1|TRBJ1-1|TRBV13|14
CASRRTGGRTEAFF
TGTGCCAGCAGGAGGACAGGGGGTCGCACTGAAGCTTTCTTT
>-|TRBD1|TRBJ2-2|TRBV5-5|15
CASSPTGQVSGELFF
TGTGCCAGCAGCCCGACGGGACAGGTATCCGGGGAGCTGTTTTTT
>-|TRBD2|TRBJ2-1|TRBV14|14
CASSQASGNNEQFF
TGTGCCAGCAGCCAAGCTAGCGGGAACAATGAGCAGTTCTTC
>-|-|TRBJ1-3|TRBV5-5|15
CASSRDTNSGNTIYF
TGTGCCAGCAGCAGGGACACCAACTCTGGAAACACCATATATTTT
>-|TRBD1|TRBJ2-1|TRBV12-3/TRBV12-4|15
CASSLWDRGVNEQFF
TGTGCCAGCAGTTTATGGGACAGGGGAGTCAATGAGCAGTTCTTC
>-|-|TRBJ2-7|TRBV20-1|13
CSARDWASYEQYF
TGCAGTGCTAGAGATTGGGCATCCTACGAGCAGTACTTC
>-|-|TRBJ2-1|TRBV21-1|20
CASSKGKVVTSGNSANEQFF
TGTGCCAGCAGCAAAGGAAAGGTCGTAACTAGCGGGAATTCAGCCAATGAGCAGTTCTTC
>-|-|TRBJ2-7|TRBV12-3/TRBV12-4|14
CASSPTEFPFEQYF
TGTGCCAGCAGCCCCACAGAGTTTCCTTTCGAGCAGTACTTC
>-|TRBD1|TRBJ2-1|TRBV18|16
CASSPPEGQGFNEQFF
TGTGCCAGCTCACCACCAGAGGGACAGGGGTTCAATGAGCAGTTCTTC
>-|TRBD2|TRBJ2-3|TRBV6-1|15
CASRKGLAVLDTQYF
TGTGCCAGCAGGAAAGGACTAGCGGTATTAGATACGCAGTATTTT
>-|TRBD2|TRBJ2-1|TRBV6-1|13
CASMAGGPNEQFF
TGTGCCAGCATGGCGGGGGGCCCCAATGAGCAGTTCTTC
>-|TRBD1|TRBJ2-1|TRBV4-1|16
CASSPGTGGLYNEQFF
TGCGCCAGCAGCCCAGGGACAGGGGGTCTATACAATGAGCAGTTCTTC
>-|-|TRBJ2-3|TRBV7-9|15
CASSQTLAGTDTQYF
TGTGCCAGCAGCCAGACCCTCGCGGGCACAGATACGCAGTATTTT
>-|TRBD2|TRBJ2-5|TRBV28|14
CASSPLAGLETQYF
TGTGCCAGCAGTCCTTTAGCGGGATTGGAGACCCAGTACTTC
>-|TRBD1|TRBJ2-7|TRBV20-1|15
CSAGGTGTEVYEQYF
TGCAGTGCTGGGGGTACCGGGACAGAAGTCTACGAGCAGTACTTC
>-|-|TRBJ1-4|TRBV28|16
CASSLLALTTNEKLFF
TGTGCCAGCAGTTTATTGGCTCTGACAACTAATGAAAAACTGTTTTTT
>-|-|TRBJ2-3|TRBV7-9|12
CAQSPSTDTQYF
TGTGCCCAAAGCCCTAGCACAGATACGCAGTATTTT
>-|-|TRBJ2-1|TRBV20-1|13
CSASGGPYNEQFF
TGCAGTGCTAGCGGGGGGCCCTACAATGAGCAGTTCTTC
>-|TRBD2|TRBJ2-3|TRBV4-1|19
CASSHFASGTYTSTDTQYF
TGCGCCAGCAGCCATTTTGCTAGCGGGACTTATACTAGCACAGATACGCAGTATTTT
>-|-|TRBJ2-7|TRBV7-8|15
CASSLDLAIDYEQYF
TGTGCCAGCAGCTTAGATCTAGCGATAGACTACGAGCAGTACTTC